The entry below gives a single T cell receptor beta chain sequence along with its context. The antigen is not known. The sample originates from a study of Ad26.COV2.S vaccination and SARS-CoV-2 variants. Background on the study: The study gave Ad26.COV2.S intramuscularly, once or twice 56 days apart.

Described treatment: around 19 received Ad26.COV2.S at low or high dose, single or two shots; roughly five received placebo; per-sample allocation not given. Collection of samples fell on day 63 after the first vaccine or placebo injection. Profiled with immunoSEQ multiplex PCR; TCRdb holds only in-frame clones, not every one. The sample gives some 300,000 clones, roughly 86% of which show up once; roughly 1.9% is in the top ten. Trimming took 4 bases from V and 3 from J; bases not matched to a gene: 4. The CDR3 is 15 amino acids. The germline gives CDR1 SGHNT, CDR2 YYREEE (reference sequence). Findings of the study overall: Reportedly, spike-specific CD8+ and CD4+ T cell responses achieved substantial breadth once vaccination had taken place.

This receptor was obtained from a person between 18 and 65 years old who received the Ad26.COV2.S COVID-19 vaccine or a placebo. The rearrangement joins TRBV5-4 to TRBJ2-3; TRBD2 matches at 11 bases. Material: peripheral blood, obtained in a trial of Ad26.COV2.S vaccine versus placebo. CDR3 amino acids: CASSPSGGLTDTQYF. CDR3 coding DNA: TGTGCCAGCAGCCCTAGCGGGGGGCTAACAGATACGCAGTATTTT.